Listed here is a single T cell receptor (beta chain). Its antigen target is currently unknown. Qualities for individual bases were not recorded, and no much larger clone is one base off. Genomic DNA was isolated from the sorted cells so that the TCRbeta CDR3 region could be sequenced. The immunoSEQ Assay was used to sequence the TCRbeta CDR3 regions. Entries here come from immuneACCESS through TCRdb and include only in-frame sequences with V and J called. Some clones fail to appear in such tables; in the studies checked, an unresolved V gene covers under half of the shortfall, and the cause of the remainder is unknown. The sample data list under 80,000 clones, and approximately 85% of these were observed just once. Of the sample, 2% to 2.5% falls within the top ten clones. Patients with a history of autoimmune disease or receiving systemic immunosuppression were excluded from the trial. Peripheral blood for TCR sequencing was collected from all dose cohorts at baseline, on cycle 4 day 1, and on cycle 7 day 1. Samples came from an open-label, multicenter, first-in-human phase I dose-escalation trial of ivuxolimab. Adults with locally advanced or metastatic melanoma, renal cell carcinoma, hepatocellular carcinoma or head and neck squamous cell carcinoma were enrolled in the trial. CD4+ and CD8+ T cells were sorted separately from peripheral blood before TCR sequencing.

The trim is 5 bases for V and 2 bases for J, with a gap of 15 bases between the germline ends. Measured from the cysteine to the phenylalanine, the CDR3 is 15 residues long. The read is trimmed to its CDR3 DNA, 45 bases read in frame from base 1. Taken from the germline V gene, the CDR1 and CDR2 loops are SNHLY and FYNNEI. This record belongs to a study of OX40 agonist ivuxolimab in advanced cancers. At the level of the whole study: Ivuxolimab was a fully human IgG2 agonistic monoclonal antibody targeting the costimulatory receptor OX40 (CD134). Partial responses occurred in three dose-escalation patients, of whom one had hepatocellular carcinoma and two had cutaneous melanoma. The point of sequencing TCRbeta in the periphery was to test whether ivuxolimab changed TCR sequence diversity and drove clonal T-cell expansion. In the dose-escalation cohort, about four fifths of patients were male, and the mean age was roughly 56 years with a range of roughly 23 to 79. Intravenous ivuxolimab was administered to patients every 2 weeks at six dose levels: 0.01, 0.1, 0.3, 1.5, 3 and 10 mg/kg. Among the roughly 50 dose-escalation patients, roughly 20 had hepatocellular carcinoma, 15 or so melanoma, 9 renal cell carcinoma and 9 head and neck cancer. Patients were allowed to have had prior anti-PD-1, anti-PD-L1 or anti-CTLA-4 therapy, and more than 30% of the dose-escalation patients had previously received checkpoint inhibitors. The paper reports the monotherapy dose-escalation portion (N of about 47 patients) of the phase I ivuxolimab trial.

What the study reported, not specific to this receptor: After ivuxolimab, expanded clones were on average more numerous among CD8+ T cells than among CD4+ T cells. The antigen specificity of the clonally expanded peripheral T cells was not determined. Clonal expansion of both CD4+ and CD8+ blood T cells was observed from baseline to week 6 at doses 0.1 to 3.0 mg/kg. Low levels of normalized T-cell clonal expansion were also shown by some nonresponding patients. Partial responders in the 0.1-3.0 mg/kg groups had among the lowest normalized peripheral clonal expansion, especially among CD8+ T cells.

This chain joins TRBV2 to TRBJ1-2; the D gene is not confidently resolved. This sequence was found in an adult with an advanced solid tumor such as melanoma, head and neck, liver or kidney cancer. This specimen was CD4+ or CD8+ T cells sorted from blood, taken in a trial of the OX40 agonist ivuxolimab. The CDR3 amino acid sequence is: CASSPSAYGNYGYTF. The sequenced DNA: TGTGCCAGCAGTCCTTCTGCGTACGGCAACTATGGCTACACCTTC.